This TCR beta chain derives from a study of blood T cells in healthy people across ages. General observations from the study: Since the PBMCs were unsorted, naive and antigen-experienced cells could not be conclusively compared.

Trimming cost V 9 bases and J 7 bases; bases outside gene matches: 10. This CDR3 spans 14 amino acids. A second PCR, run for roughly 7 to 12 cycles, used a sample-barcoded 5' primer plus a J-beta primer mix. Per-sample output comprised a minimum of 2.5 million paired-end reads containing CDR3. TCRdb re-called the 5' RACE reads through MiXCR, storing one row per CDR3 protein. The data contain some 670,000 distinct CDR3 sequences, roughly half of them singletons. This clonotype has a count of ten or more. Its specificity is unknown. The receptor comes from a woman of 80 years or more in good health. The sequenced sample consisted of blood. J is TRBJ2-1 and V is TRBV12-3 or TRBV12-4; TRBD2 matches 9 bases. The DNA of the CDR3 is TGTGCCAGTGGATTAGCGGGAGTTGTGAATGAGCAGTTCTTC. Its translation: CASGLAGVVNEQFF.